This T cell receptor beta chain was found in a study of blood T cell repertoires in COVID-19. Authors' data handling: By means of reference gene primer amplification, nucleated cell counts were estimated. The repertoire was sequenced with immunoSEQ multiplex PCR; TCRdb's copy has only in-frame clones and lacks some. That table gives V, J and clone size, and the DNA gave D and trimming. The sample lists about 220,000 clones; around 85% were seen once. This clone occurred a few times. Material for sequencing was peripheral blood. The TCR sequence derives from a human donor in a cohort sampled during active COVID-19.

This CDR3 reads CASSLGQSYEQYF. For the CDR3, the DNA is TGTGCCAGCAGCTTAGGACAGTCCTACGAGCAGTACTTC. The V call is TRBV9, the J call TRBJ2-7; tentatively, D is TRBD1 (6 bases). V was trimmed by 4 bases and J by 1 base, leaving 9 bases between them. The germline gives CDR1 SGDLS, CDR2 YYNGEE. The CDR3 sequence is 13 residues long.